A single sample is the source of the 5 T cell receptor beta chains below, sequenced in a study of CD8+ T cells in alopecia areata. Sequencing relied on a cDNA template that was reverse transcribed from extracted RNA. The method was immunoSEQ multiplex PCR; TCRdb's version includes in-frame clones alone and lacks a portion of them. The repertoire has hundreds of thousands of clones, 67% of them found once; the top ten carry 1.2%. The source material was CD4+ T cells sorted from blood, sampled at week 0. These receptors were collected from a human donor with alopecia areata.

The chain links TRBV6-5 to TRBJ2-1; D remains ambiguous. Germline V gives CDR1 MNHEY, CDR2 SVGAGI. The CDR3 runs to 16 residues. The V end was cut by 0 bases, the J end by 0 bases, with 9 bases between. CDR3 protein: CASSYSLISSYNEQFF. In DNA form, the CDR3 reads TGTGCCAGCAGTTACTCGTTGATCAGCTCCTACAATGAGCAGTTCTTC.

This clone was recorded only once. The chain combines TRBV30 with TRBJ1-1, with TRBD1 identical over 8 bases. CDR1 and CDR2 (germline): GTSNPN, SVGIG (reference sequence). The CDR3 loop spans 13 amino acids. V gave up 3 bases and J gave up 4 bases; unmatched junction bases: 4. CDR3 bases: TGTGCCTGGAGAAAAACAGGGGGCACTGAAGCTTTCTTT. The encoded protein is CAWRKTGGTEAFF.

The V and J genes are TRBV18 and TRBJ1-6; D is uncertain. Germline loops: CDR1 KGHSH, CDR2 LQKENI. V dropped 4 bases and J dropped 5 bases, with 18 bases sitting between them. This CDR3 has 17 residues. The CDR3 region has the DNA TGTGCCAGCTCACGAGACTTCCCGAGAGAGAATAATTCACCCCTCCACTTT. Protein sequence: CASSRDFPRENNSPLHF.

The genes are TRBV7-9 and TRBJ2-5, with a possible D match to TRBD1 (6 bases). The ends were cut back, 8 bases at V and 5 bases at J, with 21 bases in the middle. Per the germline V gene, CDR1 is SEHNR and CDR2 is FQNEAQ (reference sequence). This CDR3 has 15 amino acids. The CDR3 protein is CASCPEGRGSETQYF. The CDR3 DNA is TGTGCCAGCTGCCCTGAGGGCAGGGGCTCGGAGACCCAGTACTTC.

In this sample, this clone turned up once. This rearrangement joins TRBV2 to TRBJ2-1, with D uncertain. Germline assignment: CDR1 SNHLY and CDR2 FYNNEI. V dropped 4 bases and J dropped 3 bases, with 10 bases sitting between them. This CDR3 has 14 amino acids. The CDR3 sequence is CASSVSSHYNEQFF. CDR3 in DNA: TGTGCCAGCAGTGTGTCATCCCACTACAATGAGCAGTTCTTC.